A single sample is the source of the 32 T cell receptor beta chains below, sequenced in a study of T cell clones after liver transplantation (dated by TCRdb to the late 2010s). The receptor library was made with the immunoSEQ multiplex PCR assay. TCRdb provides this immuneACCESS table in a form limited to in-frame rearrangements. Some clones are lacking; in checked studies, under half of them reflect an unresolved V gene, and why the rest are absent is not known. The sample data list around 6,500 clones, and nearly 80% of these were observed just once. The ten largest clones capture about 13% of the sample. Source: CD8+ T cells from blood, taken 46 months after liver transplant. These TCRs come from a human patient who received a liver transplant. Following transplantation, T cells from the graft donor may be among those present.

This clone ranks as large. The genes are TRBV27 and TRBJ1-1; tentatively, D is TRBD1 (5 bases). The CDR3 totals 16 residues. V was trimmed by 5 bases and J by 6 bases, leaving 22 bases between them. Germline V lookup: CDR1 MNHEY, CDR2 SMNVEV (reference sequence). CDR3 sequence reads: CASSTQLEGPQAEAFF. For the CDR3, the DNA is TGTGCCAGCAGTACACAATTGGAGGGACCCCAGGCTGAAGCTTTCTTT.

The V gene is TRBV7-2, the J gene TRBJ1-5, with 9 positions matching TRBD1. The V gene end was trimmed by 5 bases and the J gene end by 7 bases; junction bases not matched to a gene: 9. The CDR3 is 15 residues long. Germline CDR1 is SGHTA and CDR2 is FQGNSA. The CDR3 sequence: CASSLQGAGGQPQHF. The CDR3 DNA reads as TGTGCCAGCAGCCTACAGGGGGCTGGAGGGCAGCCCCAGCATTTT.

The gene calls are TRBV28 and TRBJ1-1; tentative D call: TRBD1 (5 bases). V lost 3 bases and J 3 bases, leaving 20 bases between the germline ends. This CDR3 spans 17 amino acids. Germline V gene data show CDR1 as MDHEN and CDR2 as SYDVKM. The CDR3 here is CASSFARLGGGHTEAFF. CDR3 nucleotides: TGTGCCAGCAGTTTTGCCCGTTTGGGGGGAGGTCACACTGAAGCTTTCTTT.

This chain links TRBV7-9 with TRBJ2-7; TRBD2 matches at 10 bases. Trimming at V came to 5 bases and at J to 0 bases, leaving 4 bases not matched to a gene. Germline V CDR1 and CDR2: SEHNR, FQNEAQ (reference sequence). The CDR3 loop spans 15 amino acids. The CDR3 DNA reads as TGTGCCAGCAGCCAGACTAGCGGGTACTCCTACGAGCAGTACTTC. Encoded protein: CASSQTSGYSYEQYF. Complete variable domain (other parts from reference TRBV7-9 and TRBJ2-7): DTGVSQNPRHKITKRGQNVTFRCDPISEHNRLYWYRQTLGQGPEFLTYFQNEAQLEKSRLLSDRFSAERPKGSFSTLEIQRTEQGDSAMYLCASSQTSGYSYEQYFGPGTRLTVT.

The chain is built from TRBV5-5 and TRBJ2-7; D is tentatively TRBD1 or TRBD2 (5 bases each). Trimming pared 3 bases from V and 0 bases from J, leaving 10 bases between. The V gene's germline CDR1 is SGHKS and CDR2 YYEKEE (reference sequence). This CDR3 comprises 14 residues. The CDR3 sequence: CASSSGRSSYEQYF. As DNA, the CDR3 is TGTGCCAGCAGCTCAGGGAGATCCTCCTACGAGCAGTACTTC.

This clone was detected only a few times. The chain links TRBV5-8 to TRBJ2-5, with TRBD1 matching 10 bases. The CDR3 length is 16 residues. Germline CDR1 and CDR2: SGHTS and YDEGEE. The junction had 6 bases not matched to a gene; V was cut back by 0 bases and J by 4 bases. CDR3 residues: CASSLGGTGDGETQYF. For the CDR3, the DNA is TGTGCCAGCAGCTTGGGAGGGACAGGGGATGGAGAGACCCAGTACTTC.

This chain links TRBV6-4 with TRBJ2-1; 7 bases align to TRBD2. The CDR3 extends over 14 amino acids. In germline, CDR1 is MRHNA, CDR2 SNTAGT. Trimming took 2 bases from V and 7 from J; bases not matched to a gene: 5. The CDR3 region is CASSDGGDQNEQFF. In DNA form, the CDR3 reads TGTGCCAGCAGTGACGGGGGGGATCAGAATGAGCAGTTCTTC.

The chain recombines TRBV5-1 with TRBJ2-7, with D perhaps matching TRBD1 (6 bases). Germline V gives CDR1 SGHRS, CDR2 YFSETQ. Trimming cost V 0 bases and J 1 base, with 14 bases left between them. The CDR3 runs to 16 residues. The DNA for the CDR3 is TGCGCCAGCAGCTTGGCCCTAAGGGGGTCGTCCTACGAGCAGTACTTC. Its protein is CASSLALRGSSYEQYF.

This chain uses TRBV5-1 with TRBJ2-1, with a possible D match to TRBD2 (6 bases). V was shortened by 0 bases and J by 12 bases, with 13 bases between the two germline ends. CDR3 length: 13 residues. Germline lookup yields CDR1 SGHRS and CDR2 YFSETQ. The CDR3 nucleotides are TGCGCCAGCAGCTTGGTAGGCGGGGTGTGGCAGTTCTTC. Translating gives CASSLVGGVWQFF. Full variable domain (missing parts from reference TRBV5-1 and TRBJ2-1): KAGVTQTPRYLIKTRGQQVTLSCSPISGHRSVSWYQQTPGQGLQFLFEYFSETQRNKGNFPGRFSGRQFSNSRSEMNVSTLELGDSALYLCASSLVGGVWQFFGPGTRLTVL.

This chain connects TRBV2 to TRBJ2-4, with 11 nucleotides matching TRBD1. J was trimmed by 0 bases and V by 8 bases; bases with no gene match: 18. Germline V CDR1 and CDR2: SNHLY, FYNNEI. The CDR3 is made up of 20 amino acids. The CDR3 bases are TGTGCCAGCGAAAGGCCTCGGACAGGGGGCGGATATTTAGCCAAAAACATTCAGTACTTC. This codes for CASERPRTGGGYLAKNIQYF. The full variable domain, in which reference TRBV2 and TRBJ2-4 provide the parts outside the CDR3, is EPEVTQTPSHQVTQMGQEVILRCVPISNHLYFYWYRQILGQKVEFLVSFYNNEISEKSEIFDDQFSVERPDGSNFTLKIRSTKLEDSAMYFCASERPRTGGGYLAKNIQYFGAGTRLSVL.

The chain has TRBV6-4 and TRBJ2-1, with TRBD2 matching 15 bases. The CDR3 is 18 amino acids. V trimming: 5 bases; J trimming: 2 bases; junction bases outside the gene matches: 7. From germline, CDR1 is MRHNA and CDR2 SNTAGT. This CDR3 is CASSSTGLAGGTYNEQFF. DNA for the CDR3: TGTGCCAGCAGTTCCACGGGACTAGCGGGAGGAACCTACAATGAGCAGTTCTTC.

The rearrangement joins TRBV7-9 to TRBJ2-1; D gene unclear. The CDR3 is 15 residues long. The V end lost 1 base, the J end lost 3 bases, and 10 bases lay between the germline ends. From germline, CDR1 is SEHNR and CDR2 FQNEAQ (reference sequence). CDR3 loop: CASSLEEANYNEQFF. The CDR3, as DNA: TGTGCCAGCAGCTTAGAAGAAGCGAACTACAATGAGCAGTTCTTC.

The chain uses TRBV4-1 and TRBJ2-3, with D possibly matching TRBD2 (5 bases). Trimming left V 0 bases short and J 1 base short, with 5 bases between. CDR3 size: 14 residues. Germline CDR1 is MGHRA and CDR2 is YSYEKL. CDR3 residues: CASSQDGGTDTQYF. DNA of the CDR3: TGCGCCAGCAGCCAAGACGGGGGCACAGATACGCAGTATTTT.

The CDR3 nucleotides are TGTGCCAGCAGCGAAGGGGCCACCTTAGGGAGGATCGAACGGTATGGCTACACCTTC. Translating gives CASSEGATLGRIERYGYTF. This chain joins TRBV9 and TRBJ1-2; D perhaps matches TRBD1 (5 bases). Germline V gene sequence: CDR1 SGDLS, CDR2 YYNGEE. CDR3 size: 19 residues. The ends were cut back, 3 bases at V and 5 bases at J, with 29 bases in the middle.

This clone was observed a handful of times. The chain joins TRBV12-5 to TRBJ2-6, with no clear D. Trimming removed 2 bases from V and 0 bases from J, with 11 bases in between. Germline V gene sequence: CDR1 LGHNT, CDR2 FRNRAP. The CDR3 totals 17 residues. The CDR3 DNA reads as TGTGCTAGTGGTTTGAGTCAGACCCGCTCTGGGGCCAACGTCCTGACTTTC. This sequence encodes CASGLSQTRSGANVLTF.

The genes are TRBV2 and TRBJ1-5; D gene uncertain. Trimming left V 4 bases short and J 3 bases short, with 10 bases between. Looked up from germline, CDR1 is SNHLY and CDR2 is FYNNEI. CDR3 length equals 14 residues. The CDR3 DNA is TGTGCCAGCAGTGTCGGCAGACCCAATCAGCCCCAGCATTTT. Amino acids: CASSVGRPNQPQHF. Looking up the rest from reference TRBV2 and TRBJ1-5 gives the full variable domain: EPEVTQTPSHQVTQMGQEVILRCVPISNHLYFYWYRQILGQKVEFLVSFYNNEISEKSEIFDDQFSVERPDGSNFTLKIRSTKLEDSAMYFCASSVGRPNQPQHFGDGTRLSIL.

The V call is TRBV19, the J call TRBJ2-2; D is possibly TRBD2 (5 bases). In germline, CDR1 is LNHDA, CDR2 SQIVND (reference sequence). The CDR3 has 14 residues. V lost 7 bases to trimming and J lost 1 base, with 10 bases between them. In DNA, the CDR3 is TGTGCCAGTATGCACGGGATGAACACCGGGGAGCTGTTTTTT. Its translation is CASMHGMNTGELFF. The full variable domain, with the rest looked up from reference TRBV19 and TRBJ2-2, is DGGITQSPKYLFRKEGQNVTLSCEQNLNHDAMYWYRQDPGQGLRLIYYSQIVNDFQKGDIAEGYSVSREKKESFPLTVTSAQKNPTAFYLCASMHGMNTGELFFGEGSRLTVL.

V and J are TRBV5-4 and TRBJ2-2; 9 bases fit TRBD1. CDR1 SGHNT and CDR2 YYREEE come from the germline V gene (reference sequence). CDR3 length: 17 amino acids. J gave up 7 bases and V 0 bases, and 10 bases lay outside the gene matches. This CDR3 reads CASSLEGTGSMGGELFF. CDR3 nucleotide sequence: TGTGCCAGCAGCTTGGAAGGGACAGGGTCTATGGGCGGGGAGCTGTTTTTT.

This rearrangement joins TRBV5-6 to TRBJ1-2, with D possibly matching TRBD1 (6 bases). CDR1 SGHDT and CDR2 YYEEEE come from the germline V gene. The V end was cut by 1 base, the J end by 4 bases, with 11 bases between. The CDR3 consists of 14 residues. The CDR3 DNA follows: TGTGCCAGCAGCTTGTGGGACAACATCTATGGCTACACCTTC. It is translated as CASSLWDNIYGYTF.

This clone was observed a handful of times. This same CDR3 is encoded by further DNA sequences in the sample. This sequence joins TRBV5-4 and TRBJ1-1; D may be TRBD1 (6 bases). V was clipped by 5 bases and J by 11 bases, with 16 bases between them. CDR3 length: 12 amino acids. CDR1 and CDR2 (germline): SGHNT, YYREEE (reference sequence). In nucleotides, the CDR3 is TGTGCCAGCAGTTTCCTCAGGGGTGCGGCTTTCTTT. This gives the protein CASSFLRGAAFF.

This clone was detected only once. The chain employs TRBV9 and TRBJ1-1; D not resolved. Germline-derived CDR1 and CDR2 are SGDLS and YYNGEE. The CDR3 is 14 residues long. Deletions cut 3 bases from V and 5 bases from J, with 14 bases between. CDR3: CASSAGPLGTEAFF. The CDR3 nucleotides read TGTGCCAGCAGCGCAGGACCCTTGGGGACTGAAGCTTTCTTT. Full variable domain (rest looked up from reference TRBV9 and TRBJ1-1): DSGVTQTPKHLITATGQRVTLRCSPRSGDLSVYWYQQSLDQGLQFLIQYYNGEERAKGNILERFSAQQFPDLHSELNLSSLELGDSALYFCASSAGPLGTEAFFGQGTRLTVV.

The CDR3 is CASSVTRLDTQYF. Written as DNA, the CDR3 is TGTGCCAGCAGCGTTACTAGGTTAGATACGCAGTATTTT. The chain uses TRBV9 and TRBJ2-3, with D possibly matching TRBD2 (5 bases). This CDR3 region has 13 residues. V shed 2 bases and J shed 5 bases, with 9 bases lying between them. CDR1 SGDLS and CDR2 YYNGEE come from the germline V gene.

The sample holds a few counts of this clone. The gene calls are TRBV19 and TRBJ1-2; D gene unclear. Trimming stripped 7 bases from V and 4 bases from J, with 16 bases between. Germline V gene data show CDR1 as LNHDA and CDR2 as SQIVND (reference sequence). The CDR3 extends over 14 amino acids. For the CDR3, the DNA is TGTGCCAGTACCCTCGGTTGGGCTGGCTATGGCTACACCTTC. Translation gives CASTLGWAGYGYTF.

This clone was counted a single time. DNA for the CDR3: TGTGCCAGCAGCTGGGACAGTAAATACGAGCAGTACTTC. Its translation: CASSWDSKYEQYF. V gene TRBV6-1 combines with J gene TRBJ2-7; 7 bases align to TRBD1. The length of the CDR3 is 13 residues. Germline CDR1 is MNHNS and CDR2 is SASEGT. The V segment lost 6 bases and the J segment 4 bases; nucleotides outside the gene matches: 6.

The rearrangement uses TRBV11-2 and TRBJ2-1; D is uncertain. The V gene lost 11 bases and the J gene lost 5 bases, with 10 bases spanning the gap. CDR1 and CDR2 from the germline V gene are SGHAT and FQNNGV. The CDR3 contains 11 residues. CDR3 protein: CASSINNEQFF. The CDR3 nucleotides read TGTGCCTCCAGCATCAACAATGAGCAGTTCTTC.

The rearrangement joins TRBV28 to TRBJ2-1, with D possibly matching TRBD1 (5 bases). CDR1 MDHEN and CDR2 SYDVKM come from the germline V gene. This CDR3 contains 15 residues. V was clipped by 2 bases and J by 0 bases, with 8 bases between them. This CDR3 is CASSLDSDSYNEQFF. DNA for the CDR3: TGTGCCAGCAGTTTAGACAGTGACTCCTACAATGAGCAGTTCTTC.

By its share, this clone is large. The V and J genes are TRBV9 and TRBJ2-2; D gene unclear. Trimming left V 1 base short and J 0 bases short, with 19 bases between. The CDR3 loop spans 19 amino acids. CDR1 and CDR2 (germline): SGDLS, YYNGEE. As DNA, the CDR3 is TGTGCCAGCAGCGTATCCCGGTTACTCCCCGTTTCGAACACCGGGGAGCTGTTTTTT. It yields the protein CASSVSRLLPVSNTGELFF.

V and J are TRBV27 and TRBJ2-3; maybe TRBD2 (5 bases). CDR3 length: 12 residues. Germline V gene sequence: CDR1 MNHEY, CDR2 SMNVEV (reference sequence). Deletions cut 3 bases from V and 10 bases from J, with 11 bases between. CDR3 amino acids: CASSLSGRPQYF. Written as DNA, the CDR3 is TGTGCCAGCAGTTTGAGCGGAAGGCCGCAGTATTTT.

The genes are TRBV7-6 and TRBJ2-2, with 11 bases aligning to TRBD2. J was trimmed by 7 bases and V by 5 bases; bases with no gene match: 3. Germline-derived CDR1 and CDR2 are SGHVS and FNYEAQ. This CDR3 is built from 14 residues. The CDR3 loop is CASSGLAGSGELFF. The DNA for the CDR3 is TGTGCCAGCAGCGGACTAGCGGGTAGCGGGGAGCTGTTTTTT.

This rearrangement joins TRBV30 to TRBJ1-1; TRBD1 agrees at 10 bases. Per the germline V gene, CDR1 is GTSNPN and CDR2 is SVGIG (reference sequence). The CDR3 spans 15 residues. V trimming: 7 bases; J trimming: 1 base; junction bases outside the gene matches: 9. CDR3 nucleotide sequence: TGTGCCTCCACCCGGGACAGGGGTGAGAACACTGAAGCTTTCTTT. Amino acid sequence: CASTRDRGENTEAFF.

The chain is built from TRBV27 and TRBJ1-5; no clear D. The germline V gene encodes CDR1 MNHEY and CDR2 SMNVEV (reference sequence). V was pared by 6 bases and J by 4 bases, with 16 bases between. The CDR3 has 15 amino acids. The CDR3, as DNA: TGTGCCAGCAGCCCTACCAAAGCTGGGAATCAGCCCCAGCATTTT. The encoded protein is CASSPTKAGNQPQHF.

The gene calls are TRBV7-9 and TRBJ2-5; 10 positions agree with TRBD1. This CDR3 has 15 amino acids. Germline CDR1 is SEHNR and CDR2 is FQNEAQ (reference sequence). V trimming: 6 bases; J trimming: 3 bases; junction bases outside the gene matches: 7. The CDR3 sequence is CASRRPGTGEETQYF. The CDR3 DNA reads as TGTGCCAGCAGACGACCCGGGACAGGGGAAGAGACCCAGTACTTC.